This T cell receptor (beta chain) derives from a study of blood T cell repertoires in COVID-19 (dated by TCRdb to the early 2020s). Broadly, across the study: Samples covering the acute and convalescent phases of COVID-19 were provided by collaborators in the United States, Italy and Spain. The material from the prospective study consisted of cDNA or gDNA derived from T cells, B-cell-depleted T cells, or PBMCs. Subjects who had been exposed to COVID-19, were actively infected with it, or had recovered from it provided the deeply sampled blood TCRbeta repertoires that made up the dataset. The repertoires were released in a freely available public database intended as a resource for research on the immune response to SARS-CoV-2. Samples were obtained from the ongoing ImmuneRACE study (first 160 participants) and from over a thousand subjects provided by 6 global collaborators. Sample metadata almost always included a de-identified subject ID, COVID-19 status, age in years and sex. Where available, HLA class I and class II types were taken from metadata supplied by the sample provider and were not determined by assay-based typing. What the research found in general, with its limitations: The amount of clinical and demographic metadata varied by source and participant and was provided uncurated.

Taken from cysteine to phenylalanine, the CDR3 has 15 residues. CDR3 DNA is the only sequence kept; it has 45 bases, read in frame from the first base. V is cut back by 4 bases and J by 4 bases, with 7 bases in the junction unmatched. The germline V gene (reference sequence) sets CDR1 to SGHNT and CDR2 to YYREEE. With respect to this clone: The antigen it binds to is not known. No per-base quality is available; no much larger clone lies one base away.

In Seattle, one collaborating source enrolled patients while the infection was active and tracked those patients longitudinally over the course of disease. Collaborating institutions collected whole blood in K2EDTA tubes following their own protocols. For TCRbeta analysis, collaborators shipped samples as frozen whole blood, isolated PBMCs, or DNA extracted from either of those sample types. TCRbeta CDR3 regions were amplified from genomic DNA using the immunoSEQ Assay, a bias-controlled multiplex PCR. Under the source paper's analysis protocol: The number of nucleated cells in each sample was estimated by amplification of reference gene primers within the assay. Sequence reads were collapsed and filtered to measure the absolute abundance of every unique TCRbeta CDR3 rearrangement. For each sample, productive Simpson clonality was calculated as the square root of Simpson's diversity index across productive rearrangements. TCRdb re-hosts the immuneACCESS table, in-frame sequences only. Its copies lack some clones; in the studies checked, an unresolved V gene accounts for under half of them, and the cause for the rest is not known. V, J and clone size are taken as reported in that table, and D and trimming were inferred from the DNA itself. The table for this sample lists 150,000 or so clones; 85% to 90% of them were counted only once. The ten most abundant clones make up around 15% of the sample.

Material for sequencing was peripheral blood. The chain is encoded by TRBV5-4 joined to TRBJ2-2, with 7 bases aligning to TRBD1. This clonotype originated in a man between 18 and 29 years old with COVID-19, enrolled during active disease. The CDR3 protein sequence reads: CASSPRGTVTGELFF. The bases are TGTGCCAGCAGCCCGCGAGGGACAGTCACCGGGGAGCTGTTTTTT.